The next 20 T cell receptor beta chains were all read from a single sample in a study of T cells in Graves' hyperthyroidism and ophthalmopathy. Amplified TCR beta CDR3 regions came from RNA transcripts. In the first-round RT-PCR of the TCR CDR3, the HTBI primer set was used. TCRdb used MiXCR to reprocess the multiplex PCR reads, holding one entry per CDR3 protein. The sample contains around 350,000 distinct CDR3 sequences, approximately 19% of which appear only once. Sequencing was performed on blood. Receptor source: a woman between 18 and 30 years old with Graves' hyperthyroidism.

In its sample, this clonotype was seen many times. It may be a read error: a sequence one base away is much more abundant. The genes are TRBV6-5 and TRBJ1-5; D remains ambiguous. The CDR3 spans 17 residues. In germline, CDR1 is MNHEY, CDR2 SVGAGI. Trimming left V 8 bases short and J 0 bases short, with 20 bases between. In nucleotides, the CDR3 is TGTGCCAGCGGTTGGCCACCAGGTCTCTATAGCAATCAGCCCCAGCATTTT. It is translated as CASGWPPGLYSNQPQHF.

This clonotype was counted many times. J is TRBJ1-5 and V is TRBV12-3 or TRBV12-4, with 9 bases aligning to TRBD1. V lost 1 base to trimming and J lost 5 bases; unmatched junction nucleotides: 9. The CDR3 totals 17 residues. CDR3 sequence reads: CASSLGRGTGSDQPQHF. CDR3 DNA sequence: TGTGCCAGCAGTTTAGGTCGGGGGACAGGGTCGGATCAGCCCCAGCATTTT.

The chain joins TRBV10-3 to TRBJ2-2; 9 positions agree with TRBD1. CDR3 length equals 15 residues. Unmatched junction bases numbered 5, after V lost 4 bases and J lost 5 bases. Germline CDR1 reads ENHRY; CDR2 reads SYGVKD. The CDR3 DNA sequence: TGTGCCATCAGTGTAGAAGGACAGGGGACCGGGGAGCTGTTTTTT. Encoded protein: CAISVEGQGTGELFF.

This clonotype appeared once. The chain uses TRBV4-1 and TRBJ1-5; 10 bases are a match to TRBD1. The trim removed 2 bases at V and 7 bases at J, leaving 8 bases unmatched. The V gene's germline CDR1 is MGHRA and CDR2 YSYEKL. The CDR3 runs 16 residues. The CDR3 nucleotides read TGCGCCAGCAGCCAACCGAGGACAGGGGGTAAACAGCCCCAGCATTTT. This gives the protein CASSQPRTGGKQPQHF.

This clonotype came up once. This chain joins TRBV6-2 or TRBV6-3 and TRBJ2-5; D unclear. Germline CDR1 is MNHEY and CDR2 is SVGEGT. V was pared by 7 bases and J by 5 bases, with 14 bases between. The CDR3 consists of 13 residues. Here the CDR3 DNA reads TGTGCCAGCACCCTGGCCCTCTGGGAGACCCAGTACTTC. It translates to CASTLALWETQYF.

This chain links TRBV27 with TRBJ2-5; 8 bases align to TRBD2. J lost 3 bases, V lost 3 bases, and 6 bases had no gene match. Germline V gene lookup returns CDR1 MNHEY and CDR2 SMNVEV (reference sequence). There are 15 residues in the CDR3. The DNA for the CDR3 is TGTGCCAGCAGTTTCCGGGGGGGGAGGAAAGAGACCCAGTACTTC. It is translated as CASSFRGGRKETQYF.

Ten or more counts support this clonotype. The V call is TRBV15, the J call TRBJ2-7; 7 nucleotides align to TRBD1. CDR3 size: 13 residues. Germline V gene data show CDR1 as LNHNV and CDR2 as YYDKDF (reference sequence). V gave up 5 bases and J gave up 3 bases; unmatched junction bases: 4. CDR3 nucleotide sequence: TGTGCCACCAGCCCCCGGGACAGCTACGAGCAGTACTTC. As protein: CATSPRDSYEQYF.

The CDR3 DNA is TGTGCCAGCAGCGAGACAGACCATGAACCCCAGCATTTT. This sequence encodes CASSETDHEPQHF. The J gene is TRBJ1-5, the V gene TRBV13; D might be TRBD1 (5 bases). The germline V gene has CDR1 PRHDT and CDR2 FYEKMQ (reference sequence). The CDR3 consists of 13 residues. V lost 5 bases to trimming and J lost 10 bases, with 15 bases between them.

Many counts were recorded for this clonotype. The J gene is TRBJ2-5, the V gene TRBV20-1, with 11 positions matching TRBD2. Germline-derived CDR1 and CDR2 are DFQATT and SNEGSKA (reference sequence). CDR3 length: 14 amino acids. V shed 6 bases and J 5 bases; nucleotides not matched to a gene: 8. This CDR3 is CSATLAGVRETQYF. The CDR3 DNA is TGCAGTGCCACACTAGCGGGGGTACGGGAGACCCAGTACTTC.

This clonotype appeared many times. The chain recombines TRBV30 with TRBJ1-6; a weak D match, TRBD1 (5 bases). CDR3 size: 16 residues. Trimming shortened V by 0 bases and J by 10 bases, and 19 bases separated the two germline ends. CDR1 and CDR2 from the germline V gene are GTSNPN and SVGIG (reference sequence). CDR3 coding DNA: TGTGCCTGGAGTGTACTTTCAGGGATTACCGCCTCACCCCTCCACTTT. Translating it yields CAWSVLSGITASPLHF. Drawing the rest from reference TRBV30 and TRBJ1-6, the complete variable domain is SQTIHQWPATLVQPVGSPLSLECTVEGTSNPNLYWYRQAAGRGLQLLFYSVGIGQISSEVPQNLSASRPQDRQFILSSKKLLLSDSGFYLCAWSVLSGITASPLHFGNGTRLTVT.

This clonotype was detected ten times or more. J is TRBJ1-2 and V is TRBV15; D uncertain. The germline V and J ends were trimmed by 0 bases and 7 bases, with 12 bases remaining between them. Germline values: CDR1 LNHNV, CDR2 YYDKDF (reference sequence). CDR3 length: 14 amino acids. The CDR3 coding sequence is TGTGCCACCAGCAGAGATTGGCCAGGCAGTGGCTACACCTTC. Protein: CATSRDWPGSGYTF.

This clonotype was detected ten times or more. The chain's CDR3 is CASSVEGTNYGYTF. CDR3 DNA sequence: TGTGCCAGCAGCGTCGAGGGGACAAACTATGGCTACACCTTC. This chain joins TRBV9 and TRBJ1-2; TRBD1 is a possible D gene (6 bases). Germline CDR1 is SGDLS and CDR2 is YYNGEE. Trimming shortened V by 2 bases and J by 2 bases, and 10 bases separated the two germline ends. The CDR3 runs 14 residues.

This clonotype came up a few times. The rearrangement links TRBV30 to TRBJ2-7; 8 nucleotides agree with TRBD2. The CDR3 is made up of 15 amino acids. Germline V gene lookup returns CDR1 GTSNPN and CDR2 SVGIG (reference sequence). The V gene end was trimmed by 4 bases and the J gene end by 6 bases; junction bases not matched to a gene: 14. The CDR3 loop is CAWTRGGRLYGEQYF. The CDR3 nucleotides are TGTGCCTGGACCCGCGGGGGGCGCCTCTATGGCGAGCAGTACTTC.

This clonotype has at least ten counts. The CDR3 is CASSLNREGTEAFF. In DNA form, the CDR3 reads TGTGCCAGCAGCCTTAACAGGGAGGGGACTGAAGCTTTCTTT. The V call is TRBV7-9, the J call TRBJ1-1; possible D gene TRBD1, 6 bases. V gave up 5 bases and J gave up 5 bases, with 15 bases separating them. Germline V CDR1 and CDR2: SEHNR, FQNEAQ (reference sequence). The CDR3 sequence is 14 residues long.

This clonotype showed up many times. The chain employs TRBV2 and TRBJ2-2; D could derive from TRBD1 or TRBD2 (6 bases each). CDR1 is SNHLY, CDR2 FYNNEI, per germline. V was cut by 6 bases and J by 0 bases, with 11 bases left in between. The CDR3 runs 15 residues. CDR3 loop: CASRGGTTNTGELFF. For the CDR3, the DNA is TGTGCCAGCAGAGGGGGGACAACGAACACCGGGGAGCTGTTTTTT.

This clonotype has a count of ten or more. Compared with germline, one end of the junction differs, possibly owing to a read error. This chain joins TRBV7-7 and TRBJ2-5; 11 bases agree with TRBD2. The length of the CDR3 is 16 residues. Germline-derived CDR1 and CDR2 are SSHAT and FNYEAQ (reference sequence). The CDR3, as DNA: TGTGCTAGCAGCTTAAATAGCGGGGGGGCCCAAGAGACCCAGTACTTC. This sequence encodes CASSLNSGGAQETQYF.

This chain connects TRBV6-5 to TRBJ1-2; weak D call: TRBD1 (6 bases). CDR1 is MNHEY, CDR2 SVGAGI, per germline. The V end was cut by 6 bases, the J end by 6 bases, with 14 bases between. The CDR3 sequence is 13 residues long. The CDR3 DNA reads TGTGCCAGCAGCTCTCGGACAGTTGATGGCTACACCTTC. This gives the protein CASSSRTVDGYTF.

This clonotype came up many times. J is TRBJ1-2 and V is TRBV7-9, with D maybe TRBD1 (5 bases). Germline V gene data show CDR1 as SEHNR and CDR2 as FQNEAQ (reference sequence). Trimming cost V 5 bases and J 7 bases, with 14 bases left between them. This CDR3 is built from 13 residues. CDR3 sequence (DNA): TGTGCCAGCAGCATAGGGACGGGACTTGGCTACACCTTC. It translates to CASSIGTGLGYTF.

V gene TRBV9 combines with J gene TRBJ2-5; D might be TRBD1 or TRBD2, each matching 7 bases. Trimming removed 0 bases at V and 5 bases at J, with 17 bases between. The germline V gene has CDR1 SGDLS and CDR2 YYNGEE. The CDR3 length is 16 residues. CDR3 in amino acids: CASSVDPQGGSETQYF. The CDR3 DNA reads as TGTGCCAGCAGCGTAGATCCGCAGGGGGGGAGCGAGACCCAGTACTTC.

This clonotype has a single count. The chain uses TRBV6-2 or TRBV6-3 and TRBJ1-1; 9 nucleotides align to TRBD1. Germline CDR1 and CDR2: MNHEY and SVGEGT. J was trimmed by 4 bases and V by 7 bases; bases with no gene match: 7. The CDR3 is 14 amino acids. CDR3 bases: TGTGCCAGCAACAACAGGGGGCTGAGCACTGAAGCTTTCTTT. Translation gives CASNNRGLSTEAFF.